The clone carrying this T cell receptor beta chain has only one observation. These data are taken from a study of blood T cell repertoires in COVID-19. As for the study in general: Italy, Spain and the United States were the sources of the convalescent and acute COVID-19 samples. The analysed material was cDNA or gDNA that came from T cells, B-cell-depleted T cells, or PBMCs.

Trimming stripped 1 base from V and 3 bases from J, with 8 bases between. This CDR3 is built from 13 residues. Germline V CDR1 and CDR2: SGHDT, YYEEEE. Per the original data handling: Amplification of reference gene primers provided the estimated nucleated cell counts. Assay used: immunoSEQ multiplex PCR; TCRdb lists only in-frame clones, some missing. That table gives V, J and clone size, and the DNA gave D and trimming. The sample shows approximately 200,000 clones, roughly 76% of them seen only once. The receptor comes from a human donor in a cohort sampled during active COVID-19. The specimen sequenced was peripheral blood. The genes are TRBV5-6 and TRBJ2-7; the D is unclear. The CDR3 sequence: CASSLNDFYEQYF. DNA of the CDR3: TGTGCCAGCAGCTTGAACGACTTCTACGAGCAGTACTTC. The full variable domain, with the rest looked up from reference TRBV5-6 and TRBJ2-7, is DAGVTQSPTHLIKTRGQQVTLRCSPKSGHDTVSWYQQALGQGPQFIFQYYEEEERQRGNFPDRFSGHQFPNYSSELNVNALLLGDSALYLCASSLNDFYEQYFGPGTRLTVT.